Here is one T cell receptor beta chain with its context. In the original analysis: Amplified reference gene primers provided the basis for estimating nucleated cell counts. Sequenced by immunoSEQ multiplex PCR; TCRdb stores in-frame clones only, minus some. D and trimming come from the DNA, and the V and J calls and clone size come from that table. The sample holds about 110,000 clones, about 85% seen once. The data derive from a study of blood T cell repertoires in COVID-19. The overall study: Sites across the United States, Italy and Spain contributed samples from acute and convalescent COVID-19.

The CDR3 loop spans 16 amino acids. Trimming took 5 bases from V and 1 from J; bases not matched to a gene: 5. Germline CDR1 SGHNT, CDR2 YENEEA. This TCR came from a man aged 35-49 years with acute or convalescent COVID-19. Sequences were obtained from peripheral blood. This chain connects TRBV11-3 to TRBJ2-1; 10 bases line up with TRBD2. The CDR3 loop is CASSPRTSGSYNEQFF. The DNA of the CDR3 is TGTGCCAGCAGCCCCCGGACTAGCGGTTCCTACAATGAGCAGTTCTTC.